The T cell receptor beta chain under discussion was sequenced for a study of identifying expanded T cells in peripheral blood. Between the trimmed V and J ends, which lost 5 bases and 8 bases, there was a span of 30 bases. This CDR3 is 19 amino acids long. Germline lookup yields CDR1 SGHVS and CDR2 FQNEAQ. Sequencing used immunoSEQ multiplex PCR; TCRdb keeps in-frame clones, though not all of them. Of around 50,000 clones listed, about nine tenths are singletons. This clone was picked up one time. The specimen was blood. The chain uses TRBV7-8 and TRBJ1-4; D is perhaps TRBD1 (6 bases). This clonotype originated in a person aged 18-70 years in good health. CDR3 loop: CASSPKMKLIGGAREKLFF. CDR3 DNA sequence: TGTGCCAGCAGCCCCAAAATGAAGTTAATTGGGGGGGCGCGAGAAAAACTGTTTTTT.